This paragraph covers one T cell receptor beta chain sequence. The data were taken from a study of blood T cell repertoires in COVID-19. Generated by immunoSEQ multiplex PCR, the TCRdb table keeps only in-frame clones and is missing some. Seen here are approximately 190,000 clones, around nine tenths observed once, and the top ten hold roughly 6.2%. Germline CDR1 and CDR2: MNHEY and SMNVEV (reference sequence). The CDR3 is 15 residues long. V was clipped by 5 bases and J by 6 bases; unmatched bases: 5. The receptor was isolated from a woman in her 40s who had recovered from COVID-19. V gene TRBV27 combines with J gene TRBJ1-4, with TRBD1 matching over 11 bases. Sequencing was performed on peripheral blood. CDR3 amino acids: CASSGAGQGDEKLFF. The DNA for the CDR3 is TGTGCCAGCAGTGGGGCGGGACAGGGGGATGAAAAACTGTTTTTT.